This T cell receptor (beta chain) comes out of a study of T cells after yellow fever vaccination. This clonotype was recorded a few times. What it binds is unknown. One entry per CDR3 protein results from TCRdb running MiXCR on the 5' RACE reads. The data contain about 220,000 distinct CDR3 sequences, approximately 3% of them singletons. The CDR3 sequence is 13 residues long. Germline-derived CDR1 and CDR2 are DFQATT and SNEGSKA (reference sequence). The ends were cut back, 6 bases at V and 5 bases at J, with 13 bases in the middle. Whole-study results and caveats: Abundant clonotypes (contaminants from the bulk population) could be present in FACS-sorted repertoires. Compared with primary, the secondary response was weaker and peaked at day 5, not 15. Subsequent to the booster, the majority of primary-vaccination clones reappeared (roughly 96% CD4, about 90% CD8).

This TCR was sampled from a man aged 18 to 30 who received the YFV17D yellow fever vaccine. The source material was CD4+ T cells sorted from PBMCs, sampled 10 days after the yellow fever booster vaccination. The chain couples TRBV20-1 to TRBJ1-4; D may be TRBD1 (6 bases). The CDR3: CSAHREPNEKLFF. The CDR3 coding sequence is TGCAGTGCCCACAGGGAACCAAATGAAAAACTGTTTTTT.